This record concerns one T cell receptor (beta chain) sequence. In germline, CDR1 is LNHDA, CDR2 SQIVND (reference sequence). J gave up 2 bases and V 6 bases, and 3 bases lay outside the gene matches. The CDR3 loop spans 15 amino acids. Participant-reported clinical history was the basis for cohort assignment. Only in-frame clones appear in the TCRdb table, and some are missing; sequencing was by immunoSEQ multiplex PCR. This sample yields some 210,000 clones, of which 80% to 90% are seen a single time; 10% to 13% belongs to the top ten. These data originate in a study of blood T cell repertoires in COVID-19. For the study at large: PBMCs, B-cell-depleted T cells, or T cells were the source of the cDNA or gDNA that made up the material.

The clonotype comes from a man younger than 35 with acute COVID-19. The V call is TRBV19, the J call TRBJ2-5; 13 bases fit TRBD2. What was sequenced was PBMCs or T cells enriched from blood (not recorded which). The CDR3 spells CASSGGLAGQETQYF. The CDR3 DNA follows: TGTGCCAGTAGCGGGGGACTAGCGGGGCAAGAGACCCAGTACTTC.